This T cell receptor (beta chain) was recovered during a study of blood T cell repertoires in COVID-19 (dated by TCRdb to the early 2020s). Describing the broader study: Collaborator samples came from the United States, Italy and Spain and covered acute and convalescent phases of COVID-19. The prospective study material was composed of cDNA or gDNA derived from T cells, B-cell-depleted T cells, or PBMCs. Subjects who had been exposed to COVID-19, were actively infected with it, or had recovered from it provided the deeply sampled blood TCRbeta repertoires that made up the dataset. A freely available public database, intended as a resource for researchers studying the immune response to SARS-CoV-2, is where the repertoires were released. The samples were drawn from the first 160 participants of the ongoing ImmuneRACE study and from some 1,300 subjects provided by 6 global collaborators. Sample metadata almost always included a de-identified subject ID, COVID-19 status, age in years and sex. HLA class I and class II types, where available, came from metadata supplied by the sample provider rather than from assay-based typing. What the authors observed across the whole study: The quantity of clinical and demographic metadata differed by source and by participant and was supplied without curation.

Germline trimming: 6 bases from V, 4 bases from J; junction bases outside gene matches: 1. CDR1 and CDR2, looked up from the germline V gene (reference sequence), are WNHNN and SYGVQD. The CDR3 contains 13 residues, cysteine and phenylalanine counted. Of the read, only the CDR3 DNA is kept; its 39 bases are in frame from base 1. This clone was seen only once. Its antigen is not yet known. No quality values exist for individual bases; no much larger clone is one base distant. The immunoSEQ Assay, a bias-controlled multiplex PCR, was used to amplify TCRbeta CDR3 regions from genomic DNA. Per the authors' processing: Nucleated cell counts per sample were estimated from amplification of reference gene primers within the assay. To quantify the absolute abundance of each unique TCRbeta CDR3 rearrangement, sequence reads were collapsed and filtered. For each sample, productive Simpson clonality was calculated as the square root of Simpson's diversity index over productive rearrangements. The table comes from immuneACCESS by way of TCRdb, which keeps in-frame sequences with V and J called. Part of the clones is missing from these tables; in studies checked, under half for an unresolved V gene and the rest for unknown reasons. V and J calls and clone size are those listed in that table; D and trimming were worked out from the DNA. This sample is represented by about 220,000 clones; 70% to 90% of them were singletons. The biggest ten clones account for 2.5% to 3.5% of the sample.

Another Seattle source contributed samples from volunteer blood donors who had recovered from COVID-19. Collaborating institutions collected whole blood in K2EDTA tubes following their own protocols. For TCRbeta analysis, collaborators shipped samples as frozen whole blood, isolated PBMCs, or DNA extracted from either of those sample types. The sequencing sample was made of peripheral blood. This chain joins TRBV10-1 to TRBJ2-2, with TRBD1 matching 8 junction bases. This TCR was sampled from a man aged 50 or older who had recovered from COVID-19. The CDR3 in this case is CASRGQGTGELFF. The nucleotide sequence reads TGCGCCAGCAGAGGACAGGGCACCGGGGAGCTGTTTTTT.